These T cell receptor beta chains were read from a single sample in a study of T cells after yellow fever vaccination. TCRdb reanalysed the 5' RACE reads using MiXCR and keeps one entry per CDR3 protein. The repertoire holds approximately 300,000 distinct CDR3 sequences, with 8% to 10% as singletons. Sequences were derived from PBMCs, sampled on the day of the first yellow fever vaccination. The receptors derive from a young man who received the YFV17D yellow fever vaccine. Both conserved end residues are part of each CDR3. The D gene is left open where the match is weak. Some rows have no size entry. The others give once, few or many, or a class for an expanded clone.

V: TRBV18; D: TRBD2; size: few; J: TRBJ2-1; CDR3: CASSPLALLAGAENEQFF; DNA: TGTGCCAGCTCACCACTCGCACTACTAGCGGGGGCGGAGAATGAGCAGTTCTTC
V: TRBV12-3/TRBV12-4; D: -; size: many; J: TRBJ1-2; CDR3: CARDQFGSDRQGYGYTF; DNA: TGTGCCAGGGATCAGTTTGGCTCAGACAGGCAGGGCTATGGCTACACCTTC
V: TRBV7-9; D: TRBD1; size: -; J: TRBJ2-7; CDR3: CASSAQGSSYEQYF; DNA: TGTGCCAGCAGCGCACAGGGGTCCTCCTACGAGCAGTACTTC
V: TRBV6-2/TRBV6-3; D: -; size: -; J: TRBJ2-5; CDR3: CASSYSGSYQETQYF; DNA: TGTGCCAGCAGTTACTCAGGCAGCTACCAAGAGACCCAGTACTTC
V: TRBV5-1; D: TRBD1; size: -; J: TRBJ1-1; CDR3: CASSPGQGAFF; DNA: TGCGCCAGCAGCCCAGGACAGGGAGCTTTCTTT
V: TRBV6-5; D: -; size: -; J: TRBJ2-1; CDR3: CASSYGGSYNEQFF; DNA: TGTGCCAGCAGTTACGGGGGGTCATACAATGAGCAGTTCTTC
V: TRBV9; D: TRBD2; size: -; J: TRBJ2-1; CDR3: CASSVEKRGGSYNEQFF; DNA: TGTGCCAGCAGCGTGGAAAAGCGGGGGGGCTCCTACAATGAGCAGTTCTTC
V: TRBV28; D: TRBD1; size: once; J: TRBJ1-1; CDR3: CASSLPGQVNEAFF; DNA: TGTGCCAGCAGTCTACCGGGACAGGTAAATGAAGCTTTCTTT
V: TRBV18; D: TRBD1; size: many; J: TRBJ1-1; CDR3: CASSGQSNTEAFF; DNA: TGTGCCAGCTCGGGACAGTCGAACACTGAAGCTTTCTTT
V: TRBV27; D: TRBD1; size: few; J: TRBJ2-7; CDR3: CASSLAGQGDYEQYF; DNA: TGTGCCAGCAGTTTAGCGGGACAGGGGGACTACGAGCAGTACTTC
V: TRBV7-9; D: -; size: many; J: TRBJ1-2; CDR3: CASSSPGGYGYTF; DNA: TGTGCCAGCAGCTCCCCGGGGGGCTATGGCTACACCTTC
V: TRBV12-3/TRBV12-4; D: -; size: few; J: TRBJ1-1; CDR3: CASREGGRNAEAFF; DNA: TGTGCCAGCAGAGAGGGGGGCCGGAACGCTGAAGCTTTCTTT
V: TRBV29-1; D: -; size: few; J: TRBJ2-2; CDR3: CSVDWTDHGAGELFF; DNA: TGCAGCGTTGATTGGACGGACCACGGGGCCGGGGAGCTGTTTTTT
V: TRBV6-5; D: TRBD1; size: few; J: TRBJ1-6; CDR3: CASHEGARSPLHF; DNA: TGTGCCAGCCATGAGGGGGCCCGTTCACCCCTCCACTTT
V: TRBV5-1; D: TRBD1; size: -; J: TRBJ2-3; CDR3: CASQGQGASDTQYF; DNA: TGCGCCAGCCAGGGTCAGGGGGCATCAGATACGCAGTATTTT
V: TRBV3-1; D: TRBD2; size: many; J: TRBJ2-5; CDR3: CASSETSGGAWETQYF; DNA: TGTGCCAGCAGCGAGACTAGCGGGGGGGCCTGGGAGACCCAGTACTTC
V: TRBV5-1; D: -; size: -; J: TRBJ1-1; CDR3: CASSLTGSNTEAFF; DNA: TGCGCCAGCAGCCTCACAGGTTCGAACACTGAAGCTTTCTTT
V: TRBV27; D: TRBD2; size: few; J: TRBJ2-7; CDR3: CASKISGGYYEQYF; DNA: TGTGCCAGTAAGATAAGCGGGGGTTACTACGAGCAGTACTTC
V: TRBV7-8; D: -; size: few; J: TRBJ2-1; CDR3: CASIPGDPTYNEQFF; DNA: TGTGCCAGCATCCCGGGGGACCCTACCTACAATGAGCAGTTCTTC
V: TRBV9; D: -; size: few; J: TRBJ1-1; CDR3: CASSVAGYEGTEAFF; DNA: TGTGCCAGCAGCGTAGCTGGGTATGAAGGTACTGAAGCTTTCTTT
V: TRBV15; D: -; size: -; J: TRBJ2-1; CDR3: CATSAFSGEQFF; DNA: TGTGCCACCAGCGCTTTTAGCGGTGAGCAGTTCTTC
V: TRBV29-1; D: -; size: -; J: TRBJ2-1; CDR3: CSVEDPLAKTYNEQFF; DNA: TGCAGCGTTGAAGATCCCCTGGCCAAGACCTACAATGAGCAGTTCTTC
V: TRBV11-2; D: -; size: -; J: TRBJ2-1; CDR3: CASSPSEGAYNEQFF; DNA: TGTGCCAGCAGCCCTAGCGAGGGGGCCTACAATGAGCAGTTCTTC